Here is one TCR beta chain with its context. Its antigen is undetermined. The stimulus was lysate of CMV-infected fibroblasts, around 10 ug/mL. Memory cells lacking CD40L and CD69 with high CD45RO were sorted. Stimulated PBMCs had first been depleted of CD8+ T cells. For approximately 17 hours, CD8-depleted PBMCs received anti-CD28/CD49d costimulation, a CD40-blocking antibody and enfuvirtide. These data come from a study of persistence of HIV-infected CD4 T cells. This was the immunoSEQ version 4 assay in survey mode. Repertoires were generated with immunoSEQ multiplex PCR, while TCRdb's copy carries only in-frame clones and drops some. The data contain more than 35,000 clones, 65% to 85% of them seen just once; the ten biggest clones take up approximately 1.6%. CDR3 length: 16 residues. The V gene lost 4 bases and the J gene lost 0 bases, with 15 bases spanning the gap. The germline V gene encodes CDR1 LNHDA and CDR2 SQIVND (reference sequence).

Sample: CD4+ T cells sorted from PBMCs after roughly 18-hour stimulation, taken from a patient who received antiretroviral therapy. The source is an adult man with HIV who was CMV-seropositive. This chain links TRBV19 with TRBJ1-1; TRBD1 is a possible D gene (6 bases). The CDR3 DNA sequence: TGTGCCAGTAGTAGGGGGGGCGCGGGGATGAACACTGAAGCTTTCTTT. Amino acid sequence: CASSRGGAGMNTEAFF.